The next 4 T cell receptor beta chains were all read from a single sample in a study of regulatory T cells in long-lasting Graves disease. Arm-PCR of CDR3 regions with iRepertoire HTBI primers generated TCR beta libraries. TCRdb itself ran the multiplex PCR reads through MiXCR, one entry per CDR3 protein. The sample comprises 500,000 or so distinct CDR3 sequences, about 15% of which are singletons, and 17% rests with the top ten. Time point here: newly diagnosed GD, antithyroid drugs for less than 3 months. Construction of the TCR library relied on RNA isolated from PBMCs. This same sample was also taken into another study, of T cells in Graves' hyperthyroidism and ophthalmopathy.

The material was peripheral blood mononuclear cells (PBMCs), obtained at new diagnosis, from a patient treated with antithyroid drugs. Every receptor here comes from a woman between 45 and 60 years old with Graves disease.

This clonotype was recorded at least ten times. The chain combines TRBV11-2 with TRBJ2-5, with a weak D call TRBD2 (6 bases). Trimming shortened V by 2 bases and J by 1 base, and 11 bases separated the two germline ends. Per germline, CDR1 SGHAT and CDR2 FQNNGV. This CDR3 spans 15 amino acids. CDR3 loop: CASSLWYSGQETQYF. As DNA, the CDR3 is TGTGCCAGCAGCTTATGGTATAGCGGCCAAGAGACCCAGTACTTC.

This clonotype was seen many times. The J gene is TRBJ1-1, the V gene TRBV6-1; D is unresolved. Germline V gene lookup returns CDR1 MNHNS and CDR2 SASEGT. The CDR3 covers 13 residues. Deletions cut 6 bases from V and 1 base from J, with 9 bases between. CDR3 loop: CASRPNQNTEAFF. Here the CDR3 DNA reads TGTGCCAGCAGGCCGAATCAGAACACTGAAGCTTTCTTT.

In this sample, this clonotype turned up a few times. The chain combines TRBV19 with TRBJ2-7; D possibly corresponds to TRBD1 (6 bases). The CDR3 has 13 amino acids. The V and J ends lost 10 bases and 0 bases respectively, with 13 bases between them. CDR1 is LNHDA and CDR2 is SQIVND in the germline V gene (reference sequence). In DNA, the CDR3 is TGTGCCAATCCGACAGGATCCTCCTACGAGCAGTACTTC. This encodes CANPTGSSYEQYF.

The sample holds a few counts of this clonotype. The J gene is TRBJ2-1, the V gene TRBV7-3, with D possibly TRBD2 on 5 matching bases. With 5 bases removed from V and 7 bases from J, the gap between germline ends came to 15 bases. CDR1 is SGHTA and CDR2 is FQGTGA in the germline V gene. The CDR3 totals 14 residues. CDR3 in amino acids: CASSRGGSGNEQFF. In nucleotides, the CDR3 is TGTGCCAGCAGCCGTGGTGGGAGTGGTAATGAGCAGTTCTTC.